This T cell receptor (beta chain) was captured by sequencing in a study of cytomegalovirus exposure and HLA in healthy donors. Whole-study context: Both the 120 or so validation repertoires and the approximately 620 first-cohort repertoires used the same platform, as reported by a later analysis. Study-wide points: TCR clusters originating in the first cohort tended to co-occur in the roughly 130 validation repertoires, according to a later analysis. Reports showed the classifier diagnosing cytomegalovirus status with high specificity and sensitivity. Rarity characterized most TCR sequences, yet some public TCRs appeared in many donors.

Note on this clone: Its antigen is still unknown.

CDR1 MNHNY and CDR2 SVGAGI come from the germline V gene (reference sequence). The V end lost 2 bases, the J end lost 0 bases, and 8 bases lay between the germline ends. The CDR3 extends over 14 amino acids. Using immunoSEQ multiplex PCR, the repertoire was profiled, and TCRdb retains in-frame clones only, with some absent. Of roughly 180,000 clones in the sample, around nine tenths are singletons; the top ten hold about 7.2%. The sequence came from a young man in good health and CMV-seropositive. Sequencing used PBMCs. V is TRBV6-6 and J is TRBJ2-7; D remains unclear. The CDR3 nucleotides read TGTGCCAGCAGTTACGTACAGTCCTCCTACGAGCAGTACTTC. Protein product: CASSYVQSSYEQYF.